This T cell receptor (beta chain) was retrieved from a study of CD8 T cells in acute hepatitis C reinfection. Study-level information: CD8+ T cells specific for HCV NS3-1073 were sequenced.

Sequencing was performed with immunoSEQ multiplex PCR; in TCRdb, only in-frame clones are kept and a portion is missing. The sample lists some 40,000 clones; about 83% were seen once. Findings and caveats of the study: NS3-1073 specific repertoires were highly diverse across all groups.

Time point in this sample: naive CD8 control sorted from an acute-time-point sample. V was pared by 0 bases and J by 0 bases, with 9 bases between. The germline CDR1 and CDR2 sequences are MNHEY and SVGAGI. CDR3 length: 16 residues. For this clone: The antigen remains undetermined.

The sample consisted of naive CD8+ T cells from PBMCs. The chain employs TRBV6-5 and TRBJ2-1; no reliable D call. The TCR comes from a man under 40 with chronic hepatitis C. The CDR3 DNA sequence: TGTGCCAGCAGTTACTCCGCAGGTAGCTCCTACAATGAGCAGTTCTTC. Translated: CASSYSAGSSYNEQFF.